What follows are 10 T cell receptor beta chains derived from one specimen sequenced in a study of shared clonotypes between healthy human individuals. Naive CD8 populations comprised CD45RO-negative cells positively selected for CCR7, excluding terminally differentiated effector memory CD45RA+ cells. Data came from immunoSEQ multiplex PCR; TCRdb stores just in-frame clones and leaves some out. The sample contains over 2,000,000 clones, 93% of which appear only once. The sequenced sample was naive CD8+ T cells from PBMCs. The origin of the receptors is a man between 18 and 29 years old in good health. Some clones in this sample may be carry-over from other donors' samples.

The V gene is TRBV28, the J gene TRBJ2-1, with TRBD2 identical over 7 bases. Germline V lookup: CDR1 MDHEN, CDR2 SYDVKM. This CDR3 region has 15 residues. J was trimmed by 2 bases and V by 7 bases; bases with no gene match: 8. The CDR3 DNA follows: TGTGCCAGCACCGAAAGCGGGGAGGCCTACAATGAGCAGTTCTTC. Translating gives CASTESGEAYNEQFF.

This clone was observed once. V usage is TRBV4-1 and J usage is TRBJ1-5, with D maybe TRBD1 (5 bases). Deletions cut 4 bases from V and 5 bases from J, with 12 bases between. Germline-derived CDR1 and CDR2 are MGHRA and YSYEKL. The CDR3 covers 14 residues. The CDR3 loop is CASSPPGGHQPQHF. For the CDR3, the DNA is TGCGCCAGCAGCCCTCCGGGGGGTCATCAGCCCCAGCATTTT.

The rearrangement uses TRBV9 and TRBJ2-1, with 9 positions matching TRBD2. The CDR3 runs to 15 residues. V lost 0 bases, J lost 4 bases, and 2 bases stayed unmatched. Germline V gives CDR1 SGDLS, CDR2 YYNGEE. The CDR3 region is CASSVEGLAYNEQFF. The DNA for the CDR3 is TGTGCCAGCAGCGTAGAGGGACTAGCTTACAATGAGCAGTTCTTC. The full variable domain, completed using reference TRBV9 and TRBJ2-1, is DSGVTQTPKHLITATGQRVTLRCSPRSGDLSVYWYQQSLDQGLQFLIQYYNGEERAKGNILERFSAQQFPDLHSELNLSSLELGDSALYFCASSVEGLAYNEQFFGPGTRLTVL.

The V call is TRBV29-1, the J call TRBJ1-1; tentative D call: TRBD1 (6 bases). Trimming left V 5 bases short and J 3 bases short, with 10 bases between. The CDR3 sequence is 12 residues long. In germline, CDR1 is SQVTM, CDR2 ANQGSEA. The CDR3 loop is CSVNGGYTEAFF. CDR3 sequence (DNA): TGCAGCGTTAACGGGGGCTACACTGAAGCTTTCTTT.

The V call is TRBV9, the J call TRBJ2-1, with TRBD1 as a possible D gene (5 bases). Germline values: CDR1 SGDLS, CDR2 YYNGEE. The CDR3 spans 18 residues. V dropped 3 bases and J dropped 0 bases, with 19 bases sitting between them. CDR3 residues: CASSAHIRDESSYNEQFF. Here the CDR3 DNA reads TGTGCCAGCAGCGCACACATCAGGGATGAGAGCTCCTACAATGAGCAGTTCTTC. Combining the CDR3 with reference TRBV9 and TRBJ2-1 gives the whole variable domain DSGVTQTPKHLITATGQRVTLRCSPRSGDLSVYWYQQSLDQGLQFLIQYYNGEERAKGNILERFSAQQFPDLHSELNLSSLELGDSALYFCASSAHIRDESSYNEQFFGPGTRLTVL.

The chain has TRBV7-9 and TRBJ1-1; 9 bases agree with TRBD1. J lost 3 bases, V lost 10 bases, and 9 bases had no gene match. Germline values: CDR1 SEHNR, CDR2 FQNEAQ (reference sequence). This CDR3 has 14 residues. The CDR3 bases are TGTGCCACGCTAGGGGGACAGGGTGACACTGAAGCTTTCTTT. Its protein is CATLGGQGDTEAFF.

The chain uses TRBV20-1 and TRBJ1-2; 7 bases agree with TRBD1. Germline assignment: CDR1 DFQATT and CDR2 SNEGSKA (reference sequence). CDR3 length: 10 amino acids. V lost 6 bases to trimming and J lost 8 bases; unmatched junction nucleotides: 3. CDR3 amino acids: CSAFRGGYTF. CDR3 DNA sequence: TGCAGTGCCTTCAGGGGGGGCTACACCTTC.

The genes are TRBV4-1 and TRBJ2-1; no clear D gene. The CDR3 is 13 residues long. Germline loops: CDR1 MGHRA, CDR2 YSYEKL. The V end lost 1 base, the J end lost 8 bases, and 9 bases lay between the germline ends. DNA for the CDR3: TGCGCCAGCAGCCAAGTGAACCTATATGAGCAGTTCTTC. Amino acid sequence: CASSQVNLYEQFF.

V is TRBV13 and J is TRBJ2-5; weak D call: TRBD2 (6 bases). Germline values: CDR1 PRHDT, CDR2 FYEKMQ (reference sequence). The CDR3 totals 14 residues. Trimming stripped 5 bases from V and 13 bases from J, with 23 bases between. The DNA of the CDR3 is TGTGCCAGCAGCCCCCAAGAGCATGGGGGGAGGCTGTACTTC. Protein product: CASSPQEHGGRLYF. Complete variable domain (other parts from reference TRBV13 and TRBJ2-5): AAGVIQSPRHLIKEKRETATLKCYPIPRHDTVYWYQQGPGQDPQFLISFYEKMQSDKGSIPDRFSAQQFSDYHSELNMSSLELGDSALYFCASSPQEHGGRLYFGPGTRLLVL.

The chain employs TRBV5-6 and TRBJ1-1; D is perhaps TRBD1 (5 bases). Germline V lookup: CDR1 SGHDT, CDR2 YYEEEE. The CDR3 has 14 amino acids. V was clipped by 2 bases and J by 7 bases, with 15 bases between them. The CDR3: CASSLGADGFEAFF. CDR3 nucleotides: TGTGCCAGCAGCTTAGGGGCTGACGGATTTGAAGCTTTCTTT.